This record looks at one TCR beta chain sequence and its context. This CDR3 is built from 15 residues. CDR1 is SNHLY, CDR2 FYNNEI, per germline. V was pared by 6 bases and J by 9 bases, with 11 bases of the junction left unmatched. The data stem from a study of blood T cell repertoires in COVID-19. About the study: Collection of acute and convalescent COVID-19 samples took place in the United States, Italy and Spain. The cDNA or gDNA used as material had been derived from T cells, B-cell-depleted T cells, or PBMCs.

Authors' data handling: Estimated nucleated cell counts came from reference gene primer amplification. Some clones are missing from TCRdb's copy, which holds only in-frame ones; the method was immunoSEQ multiplex PCR. That table supplies the V and J calls and clone size; D and trimming were determined from the DNA. The table records over 35,000 clones, 90% of them present only once. This receptor was obtained from a man between 65 and 79 years old with active COVID-19. V gene TRBV2 combines with J gene TRBJ2-1; 10 bases are shared with TRBD2. The sequencing input was peripheral blood. CDR3 nucleotide sequence: TGTGCCAGCAGCCTCGGATTAGCGGGGGGAGGTGAGCAGTTCTTC. This sequence encodes CASSLGLAGGGEQFF. Looking up the rest from reference TRBV2 and TRBJ2-1 gives the full variable domain: EPEVTQTPSHQVTQMGQEVILRCVPISNHLYFYWYRQILGQKVEFLVSFYNNEISEKSEIFDDQFSVERPDGSNFTLKIRSTKLEDSAMYFCASSLGLAGGGEQFFGPGTRLTVL.